The clone carrying this T cell receptor (beta chain) has just one count. The antigen remains unidentified. This CDR3 contains 17 residues. Germline CDR1 and CDR2: MNHNY and SVGAGI (reference sequence). The J segment lost 9 bases and the V segment lost 5 bases, leaving 18 bases of the junction unmatched. Libraries were prepared by immunoSEQ multiplex PCR; TCRdb keeps only in-frame clonotypes and omits some of them. The repertoire holds just over 20,000 clones, roughly 80% seen once, with around 41% in the top ten. This sample was taken from a study of T cell responses to AZD1222 COVID-19 vaccine. The study, taken as a whole, reports: Mostly white British, mostly female donors; authors suggested clonal diversity may be underestimated.

The chain uses TRBV6-6 and TRBJ2-1; TRBD2 agrees at 8 bases. The clonotype comes from an adult in good health. Sequencing used peripheral blood, obtained on day 0 of AZD1222 vaccination. The DNA of the CDR3 is TGTGCCAGCAGTCCCAAAGGAGGGGCAGCGGGAGAGGGTGAGCAGTTCTTC. As protein: CASSPKGGAAGEGEQFF.